This TCR beta chain comes out of a study of T cells expressing NK-cell markers (TCRdb year 2020). Turning to the overall study: In sorted CD3+CD56+NKG2C+, CD3+CD56+NKG2C- and CD3+CD56-NKG2C+ T-cell subsets from several donors, TCR beta-chain repertoires were profiled. Among the eight sequenced donors, seven were HCMV-seropositive and one was HCMV-seronegative. The eight sequenced donors were randomly selected healthy volunteers, three men and five women. Sequencing of the libraries produced 2 x 150 bp reads on Illumina HiSeq 2000/2500, MiSeq or NextSeq.

TCRdb records Illumina HiSeq 2000 as the sequencer. TCR beta cDNA libraries were made by 5'RACE template switching that added a universal primer site and unique molecular identifiers. cDNA synthesis was primed from the TCR beta constant segment, followed by two successive PCR amplification steps. The published analysis was carried out like this. MIGEC was used to demultiplex reads and group the reads by UMI, and MiTCR was used to assemble and quantify clonotypes. To exclude erroneous sequences, any TCR cDNA sequence not supported by at least two reads was discarded. The tcR package was used for downstream repertoire analysis, and clonotypes were matched between fractions using CDR3 nucleotide sequence together with V segment. VDJmatch was used to annotate antigen specificity against VDJdb, with one amino acid substitution in CDR3 permitted. With the reads reprocessed by TCRdb, a single entry stands for each CDR3 protein sequence and no DNA is reported. The V and J calls, along with clone size, are taken from TCRdb and not from the paper's own processing. The data table for this sample lists about 460,000 distinct CDR3 sequences. Approximately 1.5% of the sample is taken by the ten largest.

As regards this clonotype: It has no known antigen specificity.

Summary of the overall study and its limitations: Those dominant clonotypes were again the most abundant among CD3+CD56-NKG2C+ cells in a few donors, at about 25-65%. Whether the expanded NKG2C-expressing T cell clones were specific for HCMV antigens was left unclear. For about 6 donors, the dominant CD3+CD56+NKG2C+ clonotypes were among the top 10 CD8+ clonotypes and accounted for 1.0-7.0% of CD8+ T cells.

HCMV serostatus was determined by detecting HCMV-specific IgG in serum with a commercial ELISA kit. Ficoll density gradient centrifugation was used to isolate peripheral blood mononuclear cells from blood. The CDR3, cysteine through phenylalanine, is 14 amino acids long. DNA for this receptor is not on file. The receptor was isolated from a woman in her fifties or sixties in good health. Donor details come from another sample of the same person, matched by shared clones. The rearranged chain carries TRBV12-3 or TRBV12-4 and TRBJ1-6; lacking DNA, the TRBD1 call made by TCRdb goes unchecked. What was sequenced was blood T cells: a sorted CD56 or NKG2C T cell subset, CD4+ or CD8+ T cells, or bulk PBMC T cells (not recorded which). The CDR3 region has the sequence CASSLGIGGSPLHF.